Listed here are 22 T cell receptor beta chains from one sample, sequenced in a study of T cells expressing NK-cell markers. Reprocessing the 5' RACE reads, TCRdb reports a single entry for every CDR3 protein and omits DNA. The sample table sets out roughly 450,000 distinct CDR3 sequences. The sequencing sample was made of blood T cells: a sorted CD56 or NKG2C T cell subset, CD4+ or CD8+ T cells, or bulk PBMC T cells (not recorded which). These receptors were obtained from a woman between 45 and 60 years old in good health.

CDR3: CAFRRGVRTDTQYF. The chain recombines TRBV30 with TRBJ2-3; the TCRdb D gene call, TRBD1, has no DNA to confirm it. There are 14 residues in the CDR3. Germline lookup yields CDR1 GTSNPN and CDR2 SVGIG (reference sequence).

The J gene is TRBJ2-4, the V gene TRBV3-1. The germline gives CDR1 LGHDT, CDR2 YNNKEL (reference sequence). CDR3 length: 15 amino acids. CDR3 amino acids: CASSPSRIAKNIQYF.

CDR3 loop: CASSLSWTGDYEQYF. This rearrangement joins TRBV27 to TRBJ2-7; TCRdb gives TRBD1 as the D gene, but with no DNA this cannot be confirmed. The CDR3 consists of 15 residues. Germline values: CDR1 MNHEY, CDR2 SMNVEV (reference sequence).

The V gene is TRBV25-1, the J gene TRBJ2-1; the TRBD2 assignment by TCRdb is unverifiable without DNA. The V gene's germline CDR1 is MGHDK and CDR2 SYGVNS. The CDR3 contains 18 residues. The CDR3 region is CASSKMGDPGGRSNEQFF.

The chain joins TRBV11-2 to TRBJ1-4; without DNA, the TCRdb call of TRBD1 cannot be checked. In germline, CDR1 is SGHAT, CDR2 FQNNGV. The CDR3 has 15 residues. The CDR3 loop reads CASSEQGAVNEKLFF.

The chain employs TRBV5-1 and TRBJ2-1. Germline CDR1 is SGHRS and CDR2 is YFSETQ. This CDR3 has 15 residues. The CDR3 sequence: CASSGIPERYNEQFF. Drawing the rest from reference TRBV5-1 and TRBJ2-1, the complete variable domain is KAGVTQTPRYLIKTRGQQVTLSCSPISGHRSVSWYQQTPGQGLQFLFEYFSETQRNKGNFPGRFSGRQFSNSRSEMNVSTLELGDSALYLCASSGIPERYNEQFFGPGTRLTVL.

This chain uses TRBV29-1 with TRBJ2-1; the D gene TCRdb calls, TRBD1, cannot be checked with no DNA. The CDR3 totals 16 residues. Germline V gene data show CDR1 as SQVTM and CDR2 as ANQGSEA. CDR3 residues: CSVENFDRGSGNEQFF.

The rearrangement links TRBV7-9 to TRBJ2-2. There are 15 residues in the CDR3. The germline V gene encodes CDR1 SEHNR and CDR2 FQNEAQ (reference sequence). The CDR3 sequence is CASSLGPINTGELFF.

The chain links TRBV4-2 to TRBJ2-7; TCRdb lists TRBD1, though no DNA is available to test this call. CDR1 and CDR2 (germline): LGHNA, YNFKEQ. The CDR3 is 15 residues long. CDR3 protein: CASSLQRGSVYEQYF.

The chain links TRBV7-8 to TRBJ1-1. Germline loops: CDR1 SGHVS, CDR2 FQNEAQ. The CDR3 is made up of 14 amino acids. CDR3 region: CASSFTGGGTEAFF.

The chain has TRBV4-1 and TRBJ2-1; the TCRdb call, TRBD2, lacks DNA for checking. CDR1 and CDR2 (germline): MGHRA, YSYEKL. The CDR3 is 18 amino acids. CDR3 amino acids: CASSQTGGTAGGRNEQFF.

The genes are TRBV29-1 and TRBJ2-1; lacking DNA, the TRBD2 call made by TCRdb goes unchecked. Germline V gives CDR1 SQVTM, CDR2 ANQGSEA. The CDR3 runs 11 residues. The CDR3 sequence: CSVEFTGTHLF.

The chain employs TRBV20-1 and TRBJ2-1. The V gene's germline CDR1 is DFQATT and CDR2 SNEGSKA (reference sequence). The CDR3 covers 14 residues. This CDR3 is CSASEGKAYNEQFF.

This chain uses TRBV15 with TRBJ2-7; TCRdb returns TRBD1, unconfirmable since there is no DNA. This CDR3 contains 13 residues. The germline V gene has CDR1 LNHNV and CDR2 YYDKDF (reference sequence). The CDR3 loop reads CATSRDPRVEQYF.

The chain joins TRBV7-6 to TRBJ2-3; TCRdb reports TRBD1, a call that lacks DNA to check it against. Per the germline V gene, CDR1 is SGHVS and CDR2 is FNYEAQ. This CDR3 region has 17 residues. This CDR3 is CASSLGLGQSGADTQYF.

The V and J genes are TRBV11-2 and TRBJ2-5; checking the TCRdb D call of TRBD2 is not possible without DNA. CDR3 length: 18 amino acids. Germline V gene data show CDR1 as SGHAT and CDR2 as FQNNGV. This CDR3 is CASSLDRSGRALVETQYF.

This chain uses TRBV4-1 with TRBJ2-5; TCRdb selects TRBD2, and the lack of DNA leaves this call unchecked. The CDR3 consists of 17 residues. CDR1 MGHRA and CDR2 YSYEKL come from the germline V gene. CDR3 in amino acids: CASSQQTDSPGQETQYF.

The chain employs TRBV18 and TRBJ1-1; the D call of TRBD1 rests on TCRdb alone, since no DNA is present to check it. CDR1 KGHSH and CDR2 LQKENI come from the germline V gene. The CDR3 covers 18 residues. The CDR3 protein is CASSPWAGGIFMNTEAFF.

The chain combines TRBV4-1 with TRBJ2-7; TCRdb calls TRBD1, which cannot be checked without DNA. Germline V gene lookup returns CDR1 MGHRA and CDR2 YSYEKL. The CDR3 sequence is 15 residues long. This CDR3 reads CASRPDRGLDYEQYF.

The chain has TRBV7-8 and TRBJ2-5. The CDR3 is 11 residues long. The V gene's germline CDR1 is SGHVS and CDR2 FQNEAQ. This CDR3 reads CASSLGSTQYF.

The chain combines TRBV29-1 with TRBJ2-5. This CDR3 has 11 amino acids. Per germline, CDR1 SQVTM and CDR2 ANQGSEA. The CDR3 loop reads CSAKGGETQYF.

The chain carries TRBV29-1 and TRBJ2-2. The germline gives CDR1 SQVTM, CDR2 ANQGSEA. The CDR3 extends over 12 amino acids. The chain's CDR3 is CSVEWSAGELFF.